The sequence of this TCR beta chain was determined in a study of post-analysis software for immune sequencing data. TCR beta cDNA libraries included unique molecular identifiers. One entry per CDR3 protein, called by TCRdb with MiXCR from the PCR reads. The sample holds approximately 630,000 distinct CDR3 sequences, roughly three fifths seen once. The J segment lost 7 bases and the V segment lost 0 bases, leaving 5 bases of the junction unmatched. Germline CDR1 is SGDLS and CDR2 is YYNGEE. The CDR3 contains 15 residues. Points from the study as a whole: Patients showed TRBV5-6, TRBV5-1 and TRBV20-1 among five TRBV segments more frequent than in controls.

As for this clonotype: The antigen remains unidentified.

Material: blood. The origin of this receptor is a girl aged 2 to 10 with multiple sclerosis. This chain joins TRBV9 and TRBJ1-5; 9 positions match TRBD1. Here the CDR3 reads CASSVGDRAGQPQHF. The CDR3 DNA is TGTGCCAGCAGCGTAGGGGACAGGGCGGGACAGCCCCAGCATTTT.